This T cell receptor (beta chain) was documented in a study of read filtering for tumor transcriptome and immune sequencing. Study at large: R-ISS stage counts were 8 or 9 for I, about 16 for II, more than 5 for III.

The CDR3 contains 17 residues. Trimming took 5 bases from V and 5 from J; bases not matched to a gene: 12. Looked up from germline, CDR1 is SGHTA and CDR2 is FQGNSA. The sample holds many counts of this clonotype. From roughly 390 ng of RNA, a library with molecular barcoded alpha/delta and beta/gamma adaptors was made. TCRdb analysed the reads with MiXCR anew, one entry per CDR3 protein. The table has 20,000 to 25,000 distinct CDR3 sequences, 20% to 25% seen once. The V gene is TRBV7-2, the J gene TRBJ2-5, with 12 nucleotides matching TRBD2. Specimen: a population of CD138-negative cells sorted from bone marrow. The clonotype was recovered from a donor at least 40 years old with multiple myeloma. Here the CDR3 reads CASSPLTSGRMRETQYF. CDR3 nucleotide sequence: TGTGCCAGCAGCCCGTTGACTAGCGGGAGAATGAGGGAGACCCAGTACTTC.